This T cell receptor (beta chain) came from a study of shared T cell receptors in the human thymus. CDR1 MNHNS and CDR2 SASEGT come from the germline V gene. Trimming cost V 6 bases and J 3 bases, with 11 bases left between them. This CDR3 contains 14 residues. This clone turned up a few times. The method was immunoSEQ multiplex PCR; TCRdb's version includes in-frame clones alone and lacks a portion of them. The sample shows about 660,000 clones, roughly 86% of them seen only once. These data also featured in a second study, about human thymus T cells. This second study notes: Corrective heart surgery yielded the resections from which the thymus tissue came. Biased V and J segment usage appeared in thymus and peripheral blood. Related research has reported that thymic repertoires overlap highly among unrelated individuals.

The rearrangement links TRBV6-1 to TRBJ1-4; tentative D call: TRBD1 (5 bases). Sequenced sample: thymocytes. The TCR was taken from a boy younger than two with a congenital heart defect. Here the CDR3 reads CASSETDPNEKLFF. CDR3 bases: TGTGCCAGCAGCGAGACAGACCCTAATGAAAAACTGTTTTTT.